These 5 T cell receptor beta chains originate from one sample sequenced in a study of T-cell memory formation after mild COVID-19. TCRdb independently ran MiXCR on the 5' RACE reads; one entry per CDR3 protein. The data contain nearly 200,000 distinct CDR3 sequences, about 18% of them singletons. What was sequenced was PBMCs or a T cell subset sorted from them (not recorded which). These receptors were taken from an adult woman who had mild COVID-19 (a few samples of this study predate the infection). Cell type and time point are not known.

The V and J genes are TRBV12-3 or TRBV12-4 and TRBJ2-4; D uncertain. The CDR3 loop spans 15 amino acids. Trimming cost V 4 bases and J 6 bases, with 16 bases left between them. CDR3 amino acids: CASSSGPIAGNIQYF. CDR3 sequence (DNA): TGTGCCAGCAGTTCCGGACCCATCGCAGGAAACATTCAGTACTTC.

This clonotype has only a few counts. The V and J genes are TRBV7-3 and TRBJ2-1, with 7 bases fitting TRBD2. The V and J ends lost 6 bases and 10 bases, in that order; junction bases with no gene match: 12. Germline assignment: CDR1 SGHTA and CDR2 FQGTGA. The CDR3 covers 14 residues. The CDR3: CASSLPGTTSEQFF. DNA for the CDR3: TGTGCCAGCAGTTTACCCGGGACTACGAGCGAGCAGTTCTTC. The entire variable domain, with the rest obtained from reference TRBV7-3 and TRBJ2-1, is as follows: GAGVSQTPSNKVTEKGKYVELRCDPISGHTALYWYRQSLGQGPEFLIYFQGTGAADDSGLPNDRFFAVRPEGSVSTLKIQRTERGDSAVYLCASSLPGTTSEQFFGPGTRLTVL.

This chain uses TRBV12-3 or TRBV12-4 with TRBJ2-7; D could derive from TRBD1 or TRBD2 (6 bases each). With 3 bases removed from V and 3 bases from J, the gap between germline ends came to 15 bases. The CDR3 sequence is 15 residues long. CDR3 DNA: TGTGCCAGCAGTTTTGGGGGGCCCCCCCTCTACGAGCAGTACTTC. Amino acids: CASSFGGPPLYEQYF.

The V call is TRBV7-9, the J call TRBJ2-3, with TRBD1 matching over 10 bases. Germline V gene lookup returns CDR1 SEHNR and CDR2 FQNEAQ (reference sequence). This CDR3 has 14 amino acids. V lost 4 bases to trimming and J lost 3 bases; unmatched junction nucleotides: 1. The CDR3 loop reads CASSWDRGTDTQYF. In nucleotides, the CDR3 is TGTGCCAGCAGCTGGGACAGGGGAACAGATACGCAGTATTTT.

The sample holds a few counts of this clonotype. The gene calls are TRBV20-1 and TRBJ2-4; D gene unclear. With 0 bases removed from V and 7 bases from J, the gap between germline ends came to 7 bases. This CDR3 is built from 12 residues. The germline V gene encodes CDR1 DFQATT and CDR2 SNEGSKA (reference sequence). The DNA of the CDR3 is TGCAGTGCTAGAGACCAGGTGAACATTCAGTACTTC. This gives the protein CSARDQVNIQYF.